The entry that follows covers one TCR beta chain sequence. This CDR3 contains 15 residues. Looked up from germline, CDR1 is SGHDT and CDR2 is YYEEEE. V dropped 2 bases and J dropped 4; count of bases not matched to a gene: 6. Sequencing was performed with immunoSEQ multiplex PCR; in TCRdb, only in-frame clones are kept and a portion is missing. In the table there are 300,000 to 450,000 clones, 70% to 90% of which are singletons. This entry is derived from a study of blood T cell repertoires in COVID-19. Recovered status in Cohort 3 required two negative PCRs, clearance, or symptom resolution. The TCR originated in a man younger than 45 who had recovered from COVID-19. The chain is built from TRBV5-6 and TRBJ2-5, with 9 positions matching TRBD2. Material for sequencing was PBMCs or T cells enriched from blood (not recorded which). The CDR3 is CASSFSGGAPETQYF. The CDR3 DNA sequence: TGTGCCAGCAGCTTTAGCGGGGGTGCCCCAGAGACCCAGTACTTC.